This T cell receptor beta chain was retrieved from a study of blood T cell repertoires in COVID-19. Across the study: Specimens from acute and convalescent COVID-19 originated in the United States, Italy and Spain. The cDNA or gDNA used as material had been derived from T cells, B-cell-depleted T cells, or PBMCs.

Per the study methods: Quantification of nucleated cells was approximated via reference gene primer amplification. Only in-frame clones appear in the TCRdb table, and some are missing; sequencing was by immunoSEQ multiplex PCR. D and trimming come from the DNA, and the V and J calls and clone size come from that table. The table shows about 160,000 clones, with approximately 84% occurring only once. This sequence originates from a woman aged 80 or older with acute or convalescent COVID-19. Sequenced sample: peripheral blood.

The CDR3 loop is CASSLEGAAFF. In nucleotides, the CDR3 is TGTGCCAGCAGCTTGGAGGGTGCGGCTTTCTTT. The J gene is TRBJ1-1, the V gene TRBV7-2; no clear D gene. The germline V and J ends were trimmed by 3 bases and 11 bases, with 10 bases remaining between them. The CDR3 runs 11 residues. Germline V lookup: CDR1 SGHTA, CDR2 FQGNSA.